The 10 T cell receptor beta chains below come from one sample, sequenced in a study of cytomegalovirus exposure and HLA in healthy donors (dated by TCRdb to between 2016 and 2019). The method was the immunoSEQ multiplex PCR assay. For the multiplex PCR, a mixture combining 60 forward primers for TCR Vbeta segments and 13 reverse primers for TCR Jbeta segments was used. Sourced from immuneACCESS, this table was stored by TCRdb with only in-frame sequences that have V and J called. A share of the clones is absent; for the studies checked, an unresolved V gene accounts for under half, and the remainder has no known explanation. This sample is represented by some 240,000 clones; about 93% of them were singletons. The ten largest clones represent 1.5% to 2% of the sample. Specimen: PBMCs. The receptors derive from a girl under 10 years old in good health and CMV-seronegative.

The chain combines TRBV10-1 with TRBJ2-3; 8 positions match TRBD2. Per the germline V gene, CDR1 is WNHNN and CDR2 is SYGVQD (reference sequence). The CDR3 totals 14 residues. Trimming removed 6 bases from V and 2 bases from J; junction bases left unmatched: 4. This chain's CDR3 is CASSQRELTDTQYF. CDR3 DNA: TGCGCCAGCAGCCAGCGGGAGCTCACAGATACGCAGTATTTT.

V and J are TRBV18 and TRBJ2-3; 10 bases fit TRBD2. The CDR3 runs to 15 residues. CDR1 KGHSH and CDR2 LQKENI come from the germline V gene. The J segment lost 4 bases and the V segment lost 2 bases, leaving 3 bases of the junction unmatched. The CDR3 loop is CASSPVGLAPDTQYF. The CDR3 coding sequence is TGTGCCAGCTCACCAGTGGGACTAGCGCCAGATACGCAGTATTTT.

This chain links TRBV28 with TRBJ1-6, with 7 nucleotides matching TRBD1. V trimming: 3 bases; J trimming: 9 bases; junction bases outside the gene matches: 5. This CDR3 has 14 amino acids. In germline, CDR1 is MDHEN, CDR2 SYDVKM. The CDR3 loop is CASSFTGAFSPLHF. Here the CDR3 DNA reads TGTGCCAGCAGTTTTACAGGGGCGTTTTCACCCCTCCACTTT.

This clone was picked up one time. This rearrangement joins TRBV19 to TRBJ2-5; tentatively, D is TRBD2 (6 bases). The CDR3 has 17 residues. Trimming took 0 bases from V and 3 from J, leaving 17 bases between them. Germline V lookup: CDR1 LNHDA, CDR2 SQIVND (reference sequence). The CDR3 protein is CASSIDGGGWGKETQYF. As DNA, the CDR3 is TGTGCCAGTAGTATAGATGGCGGAGGGTGGGGCAAAGAGACCCAGTACTTC.

The genes are TRBV5-5 and TRBJ1-4; TRBD1 matches 7 bases. This CDR3 region has 17 residues. The junction had 15 bases not matched to a gene; V was cut back by 2 bases and J by 8 bases. The V gene's germline CDR1 is SGHKS and CDR2 YYEKEE (reference sequence). The CDR3 DNA reads as TGTGCCAGCAGCTTCCCCACGACAGGGCCCGATCGAGAAAAACTGTTTTTT. It is translated as CASSFPTTGPDREKLFF.

The chain is built from TRBV19 and TRBJ2-7; 11 bases line up with TRBD2. V shed 6 bases, J shed 3 bases, and the junction held 4 bases outside the gene matches. CDR1 LNHDA and CDR2 SQIVND come from the germline V gene (reference sequence). The CDR3 has 14 residues. CDR3 nucleotides: TGTGCCAGTAGCGAGGGACTAGCGGACTACGAGCAGTACTTC. Translating it yields CASSEGLADYEQYF.

Notes on this clone: Other DNA sequences in the same sample also yield this CDR3. The chain recombines TRBV28 with TRBJ1-4; maybe TRBD1 (5 bases). Germline V gene lookup returns CDR1 MDHEN and CDR2 SYDVKM. This CDR3 region has 15 residues. The V gene lost 5 bases and the J gene lost 5 bases, with 15 bases spanning the gap. CDR3 nucleotide sequence: TGTGCCAGCAGTCTATTTTACAGGCCAAATGAAAAACTGTTTTTT. Protein sequence: CASSLFYRPNEKLFF. Drawing the rest from reference TRBV28 and TRBJ1-4, the complete variable domain is DVKVTQSSRYLVKRTGEKVFLECVQDMDHENMFWYRQDPGLGLRLIYFSYDVKMKEKGDIPEGYSVSREKKERFSLILESASTNQTSMYLCASSLFYRPNEKLFFGSGTQLSVL.

The chain combines TRBV5-4 with TRBJ2-2, with D perhaps TRBD1 (5 bases). Germline lookup yields CDR1 SGHNT and CDR2 YYREEE (reference sequence). The CDR3 extends over 16 amino acids. Trimming left V 2 bases short and J 0 bases short, with 11 bases between. This CDR3 is CASSLWVTANTGELFF. The CDR3 coding sequence is TGTGCCAGCAGCTTATGGGTGACAGCGAACACCGGGGAGCTGTTTTTT. Combining the CDR3 with reference TRBV5-4 and TRBJ2-2 gives the whole variable domain ETGVTQSPTHLIKTRGQQVTLRCSSQSGHNTVSWYQQALGQGPQFIFQYYREEENGRGNFPPRFSGLQFPNYSSELNVNALELDDSALYLCASSLWVTANTGELFFGEGSRLTVL.

This chain uses TRBV10-3 with TRBJ2-1, with 10 bases identical to TRBD2. With V trimmed by 0 bases and J by 8 bases, 4 bases remained unmatched. The CDR3 covers 15 residues. Per the germline V gene, CDR1 is ENHRY and CDR2 is SYGVKD. This CDR3 is CAISESTSGVYEQFF. The CDR3 nucleotides are TGTGCCATCAGTGAGTCCACTAGCGGGGTCTATGAGCAGTTCTTC.

This rearrangement joins TRBV27 to TRBJ2-3; 13 bases are a match to TRBD2. The CDR3 consists of 18 residues. V dropped 2 bases and J dropped 2; count of bases not matched to a gene: 7. CDR1 is MNHEY and CDR2 is SMNVEV in the germline V gene (reference sequence). Here the CDR3 DNA reads TGTGCCAGCAGTTTAAAGCGACTAGCGGGAGGATTCACAGATACGCAGTATTTT. It is translated as CASSLKRLAGGFTDTQYF.